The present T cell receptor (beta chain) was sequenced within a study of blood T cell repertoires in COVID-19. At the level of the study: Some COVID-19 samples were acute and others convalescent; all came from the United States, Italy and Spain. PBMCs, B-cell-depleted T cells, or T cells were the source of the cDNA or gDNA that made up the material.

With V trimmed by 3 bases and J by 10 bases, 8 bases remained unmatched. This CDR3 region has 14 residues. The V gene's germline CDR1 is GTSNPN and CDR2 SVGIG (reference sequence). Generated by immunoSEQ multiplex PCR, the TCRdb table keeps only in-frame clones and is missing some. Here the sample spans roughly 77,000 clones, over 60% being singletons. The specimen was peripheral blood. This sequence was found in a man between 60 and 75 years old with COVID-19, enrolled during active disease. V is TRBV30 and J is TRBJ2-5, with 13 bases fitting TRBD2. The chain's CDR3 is CAWRGTSGAGGQYF. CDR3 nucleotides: TGTGCCTGGAGGGGGACTAGCGGGGCGGGAGGCCAGTACTTC.